One sample yielded the 13 T cell receptor beta chains listed below, sequenced in a study of control samples from healthy donors and cancer patients. Here immunoSEQ multiplex PCR was the method, and the copy in TCRdb shows in-frame clones only, minus some. The table has some 48,000 clones, more than 85% seen once. The source material was PBMCs. These receptors were collected from a woman in her forties or fifties with head and neck cancer.

Regarding this clone: Other DNA variants within this sample encode the same CDR3. This sequence joins TRBV28 and TRBJ1-5; D remains unclear. V lost 2 bases to trimming and J lost 6 bases, with 5 bases between them. In germline, CDR1 is MDHEN, CDR2 SYDVKM. CDR3 length equals 12 residues. The CDR3 DNA follows: TGTGCCAGCAGTTTAGTCGGTCAGCCCCAGCATTTT. It encodes CASSLVGQPQHF.

The rearrangement links TRBV9 to TRBJ2-1; 8 bases map to TRBD2. Unmatched junction bases numbered 15, after V lost 2 bases and J lost 8 bases. Per germline, CDR1 SGDLS and CDR2 YYNGEE. CDR3 size: 17 residues. CDR3 nucleotide sequence: TGTGCCAGCAGCGTCAACCCGGGACTAGGTGAAAACGATGAGCAGTTCTTC. This encodes CASSVNPGLGENDEQFF.

The V gene is TRBV6-5, the J gene TRBJ2-7; 10 nucleotides agree with TRBD2. Germline values: CDR1 MNHEY, CDR2 SVGAGI. Losses at the gene ends were 6 bases for V and 0 bases for J; bases not matched to a gene: 5. This CDR3 has 15 amino acids. The DNA for the CDR3 is TGTGCCAGCAGCCCGAGCGGGAGGGCCTCCTACGAGCAGTACTTC. Protein: CASSPSGRASYEQYF.

This chain links TRBV7-2 with TRBJ2-3; D may be TRBD1 (6 bases). Germline V gives CDR1 SGHTA, CDR2 FQGNSA. There are 14 residues in the CDR3. Trimming removed 3 bases at V and 6 bases at J, with 13 bases between. Here the CDR3 reads CASSFRPGEDTQYF. The CDR3, as DNA: TGTGCCAGCAGCTTCCGCCCAGGGGAGGATACGCAGTATTTT.

This clone was observed a few times. This chain links TRBV10-3 with TRBJ1-6; D is perhaps TRBD1 (5 bases). This CDR3 is 14 amino acids long. Trimming cost V 6 bases and J 5 bases, with 11 bases left between them. The V gene's germline CDR1 is ENHRY and CDR2 SYGVKD. This CDR3 reads CAIRTALDNSPLHF. In nucleotides, the CDR3 is TGTGCCATCAGGACAGCCCTTGATAATTCACCCCTCCACTTT.

The sample holds one count of this clone. This sequence joins TRBV4-3 and TRBJ2-3, with unresolved D. The V and J ends lost 1 base and 6 bases respectively, with 14 bases between them. The length of the CDR3 is 15 residues. CDR1 and CDR2 from the germline V gene are LGHNA and YSLEER. CDR3: CASSQGSFVTDTQYF. DNA of the CDR3: TGCGCCAGCAGCCAAGGGAGTTTCGTTACGGATACGCAGTATTTT.

The chain is built from TRBV5-5 and TRBJ1-5, with TRBD1 identical over 9 bases. V trimming: 4 bases; J trimming: 6 bases; junction bases outside the gene matches: 11. The CDR3 runs 16 residues. Germline V gives CDR1 SGHKS, CDR2 YYEKEE (reference sequence). The CDR3 reads CASSPLDRGGSQPQHF. The CDR3 nucleotides are TGTGCCAGCAGCCCCTTGGACAGGGGAGGTAGTCAGCCCCAGCATTTT.

The J gene is TRBJ1-1, the V gene TRBV28; D gene ambiguous. Trimming removed 4 bases from V and 2 bases from J, with 11 bases in between. CDR3 length: 14 amino acids. CDR1 and CDR2 (germline): MDHEN, SYDVKM. The CDR3: CASSSPAGNTEAFF. The CDR3 coding sequence is TGTGCCAGCAGTTCTCCAGCAGGAAACACTGAAGCTTTCTTT. The variable domain in full, completed from reference TRBV28 and TRBJ1-1, reads DVKVTQSSRYLVKRTGEKVFLECVQDMDHENMFWYRQDPGLGLRLIYFSYDVKMKEKGDIPEGYSVSREKKERFSLILESASTNQTSMYLCASSSPAGNTEAFFGQGTRLTVV.

This sequence joins TRBV2 and TRBJ1-2; D perhaps matches TRBD1 (6 bases). The CDR3 consists of 15 residues. Trimming left V 3 bases short and J 8 bases short, with 19 bases between. From germline, CDR1 is SNHLY and CDR2 FYNNEI. DNA of the CDR3: TGTGCCAGCAGTGACAGTCGGGGGGCAGGTGGCGGCTACACCTTC. Its translation: CASSDSRGAGGGYTF.

The J gene is TRBJ1-2, the V gene TRBV6-5, with a weak D call TRBD1 (6 bases). V gave up 0 bases and J gave up 6 bases, with 11 bases separating them. Per germline, CDR1 MNHEY and CDR2 SVGAGI. The CDR3 spans 14 residues. Written as DNA, the CDR3 is TGTGCCAGCAGTTACTCGAGGGGGAAGAATGGCTACACCTTC. Translated, it gives CASSYSRGKNGYTF.

The V gene is TRBV10-3, the J gene TRBJ2-4; TRBD1 matches 7 bases. The V gene end was trimmed by 0 bases and the J gene end by 0 bases; junction bases not matched to a gene: 11. The CDR3 has 19 amino acids. Germline values: CDR1 ENHRY, CDR2 SYGVKD. The CDR3 sequence: CAISESIRDSDPAKNIQYF. CDR3 nucleotide sequence: TGTGCCATCAGTGAGTCGATAAGGGACAGCGACCCAGCCAAAAACATTCAGTACTTC.

The CDR3 loop reads CASSLGPLGMRYNEQFF. CDR3 coding DNA: TGTGCCAGCAGCTTGGGCCCACTAGGGATGAGGTACAATGAGCAGTTCTTC. The rearrangement links TRBV5-5 to TRBJ2-1, with D maybe TRBD2 (5 bases). Trimming took off 0 bases at V and 4 bases at J, with 17 bases between the two ends. Germline assignment: CDR1 SGHKS and CDR2 YYEKEE (reference sequence). The CDR3 spans 17 residues.

The chain uses TRBV3-1 (or the pseudogene TRBV3-2) and TRBJ1-2; D unclear. The length of the CDR3 is 14 residues. The germline V gene encodes CDR1 LGHDT and CDR2 YNNKEL (reference sequence). Deletions cut 5 bases from V and 2 bases from J, with 12 bases between. The CDR3 loop reads CASSEGGSNYGYTF. CDR3 sequence (DNA): TGTGCCAGCAGCGAAGGAGGCAGCAACTATGGCTACACCTTC.